A selection of T cell receptor beta chains follows, all from one sample in a study of blood T cell repertoires in COVID-19. This table comes from immunoSEQ multiplex PCR, and its TCRdb copy is limited to in-frame clones, with some not included. Of about 210,000 clones in the sample, 80% to 90% were seen once. Sequencing input: PBMCs or T cells enriched from blood (not recorded which). The receptors derive from a man aged 40-49 years who had recovered from COVID-19. The CDR3 runs from the conserved cysteine through the conserved F or W. The D gene is left open where the match is weak. The listing skips clone size in some rows; elsewhere it reads once, few, many or a size class.

d_gene | abundance | j_gene | v_gene | CDR3nt | CDR3aa
NA | NA | TRBJ1-6 | TRBV29-1 | TGCAGCGTAGTGACAGAACCCTATTCACCCCTCCACTTT | CSVVTEPYSPLHF
NA | NA | TRBJ1-2 | TRBV12-1 | TGTGCCAACCCAGGATCTGGCTACACCTTC | CANPGSGYTF
TRBD2 | NA | TRBJ2-2 | TRBV9 | TGTGCCAGCAGCGTAGAGGCGGGAGGTTTTGGGAACACCGGGGAGCTGTTTTTT | CASSVEAGGFGNTGELFF
NA | NA | TRBJ1-5 | TRBV5-6 | TGTGCCAGCACCATGGGGAGTCAGCCCCAGCATTTT | CASTMGSQPQHF
NA | NA | TRBJ2-2 | TRBV24-1 | TGTGCCACCCGAGGCCTGACAGGGAACACCGGGGAGCTGTTTTTT | CATRGLTGNTGELFF
NA | NA | TRBJ2-1 | TRBV15 | TGTGCCACCAGCAGAGATTACGCGAACAATGAGCAGTTCTTC | CATSRDYANNEQFF
TRBD2 | NA | TRBJ2-3 | TRBV7-8 | TGTGCCAGCAGGGGGACTAGCGGGGGCTATACCCAAGATACGCAGTATTTT | CASRGTSGGYTQDTQYF
NA | once | TRBJ2-3 | TRBV19 | TGTGCCAGTAGTGAGGTAACTAGCACAGATACGCAGTATTTT | CASSEVTSTDTQYF
TRBD1 | once | TRBJ1-3 | TRBV6-4 | TGTGCCAGCAGTGTTCGGGACAGGGGTGGGGGAAACACCATATATTTT | CASSVRDRGGGNTIYF
NA | NA | TRBJ1-1 | TRBV10-2 | TGCGCCAGCAGTCTATCCGCCCAGAACACTGAAGCTTTCTTT | CASSLSAQNTEAFF
TRBD1 | few | TRBJ1-2 | TRBV6-1 | TGTGCCAGCAGTGAAACGGACAGGCTCAACTATGGCTACACCTTC | CASSETDRLNYGYTF
TRBD1 | few | TRBJ1-1 | TRBV30 | TGTGCCTGGAGGGACAGGGTCGGGGAAGCTTTCTTT | CAWRDRVGEAFF
NA | few | TRBJ2-3 | TRBV4-1 | TGCGCCAGCAAATTAGCGGATCGAGGAGATACGCAGTATTTT | CASKLADRGDTQYF
TRBD2 | NA | TRBJ2-5 | TRBV27 | TGTGCCAGCACCGATTGTGGGGAGGGTGGGGAGACCCAGTACTTC | CASTDCGEGGETQYF
TRBD1 | NA | TRBJ2-1 | TRBV11-1 | TGTGCCAGCAGCCGGGACAGGGTCAATGAGCAGTTCTTC | CASSRDRVNEQFF
TRBD2 | NA | TRBJ2-2 | TRBV4-1 | TGCGCCAGCAGCCCGCCCGGCGGGAGGGCCACCGGGGAGCTGTTTTTT | CASSPPGGRATGELFF
TRBD1 | few | TRBJ1-2 | TRBV24-1 | TGTGCCACCAGTGATGGGACAGGGGGCGCCTATGGCTACACCTTC | CATSDGTGGAYGYTF
NA | once | TRBJ1-2 | TRBV7-9 | TGTGCCAGCAGCCCGCGAGACAGAGCCAACTATGGCTACACCTTC | CASSPRDRANYGYTF
NA | once | TRBJ2-5 | TRBV14 | TGTGCCAGCAGCCAAGATATCCGGACCCAGTACTTC | CASSQDIRTQYF
NA | once | TRBJ2-5 | TRBV5-1 | TGCGCCAGCAGCGGGGCAGGCTTCCAAAGGACCCAGTACTTC | CASSGAGFQRTQYF
NA | NA | TRBJ1-2 | TRBV6-2/TRBV6-3 | TGTGCCAGCAGTCCACTCGACAGGACCCGCTACACCTTC | CASSPLDRTRYTF
TRBD1 | once | TRBJ1-6 | TRBV12-5 | TGTGCTAGTGGTGCAGACAGGGGGGTTTCACCCCTCCACTTT | CASGADRGVSPLHF
TRBD1 | NA | TRBJ2-1 | TRBV19 | TGTGCCAGTAGTATGGGGCAGGGGGCGTACAATGAGCAGTTCTTC | CASSMGQGAYNEQFF
NA | NA | TRBJ2-7 | TRBV5-1 | TGCGCCAGCAGTCCGTCGGGACAAGCCTACGAGCAGTACTTC | CASSPSGQAYEQYF
NA | NA | TRBJ1-2 | TRBV6-5 | TGTGCCAGCCGACCCGAGAAGAGGTCCCTCGGCTACACCTTC | CASRPEKRSLGYTF
TRBD1 | NA | TRBJ1-2 | TRBV7-9 | TGTGCCAGCAGCTCAGGGGGCTATGGCTACACCTTC | CASSSGGYGYTF
TRBD2 | NA | TRBJ2-4 | TRBV5-1 | TGCGCCAGCAGCTCCGGACTAGCGGGAGGCCCCGGGAACATTCAGTACTTC | CASSSGLAGGPGNIQYF
TRBD2 | once | TRBJ2-7 | TRBV11-2 | TGTGCCAGCAGAGCGGGAGGGCTCTCCTACGAGCAGTACTTC | CASRAGGLSYEQYF
NA | NA | TRBJ1-4 | TRBV19 | TGTGCCAGTAGTTCCCGGGGGAGGAGGGAAAAACTGTTTTTT | CASSSRGRREKLFF
TRBD1 | NA | TRBJ2-5 | TRBV27 | TGTGCCAGCAGTTCGCGACAGGGGGCTCGGACACAAGAGACCCAGTACTTC | CASSSRQGARTQETQYF
NA | NA | TRBJ2-7 | TRBV5-5 | TGTGCCAGCAGCTTGTCTGAGGGTCCCTACGAGCAGTACTTC | CASSLSEGPYEQYF